The 31 T cell receptor beta chains presented below share a single source sample, sequenced in a study of CD8 T cells in Susac syndrome. Random hexamers were used to reverse transcribe about 0.5 to 1 ug of RNA. Using its own MiXCR run on the immunoSEQ multiplex PCR reads, TCRdb lists one record per CDR3 protein. The sample shows 180,000 or so distinct CDR3 sequences, 90% to 95% of them seen only once. The specimen was CD4+ T cells from PBMCs. Every receptor here comes from a human donor in good health.

The CDR3 region is CAWSQFPGQGYGYTF. CDR3 nucleotide sequence: TGTGCCTGGAGCCAGTTCCCGGGACAGGGTTATGGCTACACCTTC. The V and J genes are TRBV30 and TRBJ1-2; 9 nucleotides align to TRBD1. Germline V gene data show CDR1 as GTSNPN and CDR2 as SVGIG (reference sequence). V dropped 3 bases and J dropped 5; count of bases not matched to a gene: 10. This CDR3 is 15 amino acids long.

The gene calls are TRBV20-1 and TRBJ2-7; the D is unclear. The CDR3 totals 13 residues. Germline lookup yields CDR1 DFQATT and CDR2 SNEGSKA (reference sequence). V was shortened by 6 bases and J by 3 bases, with 15 bases between the two germline ends. The CDR3 loop is CSANGGAGYEQYF. CDR3 DNA: TGCAGTGCCAATGGCGGTGCTGGCTACGAGCAGTACTTC.

V is TRBV19 and J is TRBJ1-5; D remains unclear. The germline V gene has CDR1 LNHDA and CDR2 SQIVND (reference sequence). The V and J ends lost 11 bases and 7 bases respectively, with 6 bases between them. CDR3 length: 9 amino acids. This CDR3 is CAGRQPQHF. The DNA for the CDR3 is TGTGCCGGACGACAGCCCCAGCATTTT.

This chain links TRBV20-1 with TRBJ1-6; TRBD1 matches 8 bases. The CDR3 contains 15 residues. The V and J ends lost 1 base and 7 bases, in that order; junction bases with no gene match: 6. Germline loops: CDR1 DFQATT, CDR2 SNEGSKA (reference sequence). The CDR3 DNA sequence: TGCAGTGCTAGAGTCGCCGGGACAGGAAATTCACCCCTCCACTTT. Translating gives CSARVAGTGNSPLHF.

The rearrangement uses TRBV14 and TRBJ2-5; 9 positions match TRBD1. This CDR3 comprises 16 residues. Trimming cost V 5 bases and J 6 bases; bases outside gene matches: 13. The germline CDR1 and CDR2 sequences are SGHDN and FVKESK. The CDR3 protein is CASSTYRGRGMKTQYF. The DNA for the CDR3 is TGTGCCAGCAGCACTTACAGGGGGCGAGGAATGAAGACCCAGTACTTC.

The V and J genes are TRBV29-1 and TRBJ2-2; 7 bases agree with TRBD1. The trim removed 4 bases at V and 1 base at J, leaving 3 bases unmatched. This CDR3 region has 14 residues. Per germline, CDR1 SQVTM and CDR2 ANQGSEA. The DNA for the CDR3 is TGCAGCGTTGCCCAGGGGGTGAACACCGGGGAGCTGTTTTTT. The encoded protein is CSVAQGVNTGELFF.

The V and J genes are TRBV29-1 and TRBJ2-5; D is tentatively TRBD1 or TRBD2 (5 bases each). Germline values: CDR1 SQVTM, CDR2 ANQGSEA. CDR3 length: 14 amino acids. Trimming cost V 7 bases and J 4 bases, with 19 bases left between them. The chain's CDR3 is CSARTPTGRETQYF. The CDR3 DNA reads as TGCAGCGCTCGGACCCCGACGGGGCGAGAGACCCAGTACTTC. The whole variable domain, remainder taken from reference TRBV29-1 and TRBJ2-5, is SAVISQKPSRDICQRGTSLTIQCQVDSQVTMMFWYRQQPGQSLTLIATANQGSEATYESGFVIDKFPISRPNLTFSTLTVSNMSPEDSSIYLCSARTPTGRETQYFGPGTRLLVL.

The genes are TRBV7-9 and TRBJ1-1; D gene ambiguous. Trimming stripped 7 bases from V and 6 bases from J, with 12 bases between. CDR1 and CDR2 (germline): SEHNR, FQNEAQ (reference sequence). The CDR3 runs 12 residues. The CDR3 region has the DNA TGTGCCAGCACACCGGAGATCCCTGAAGCTTTCTTT. Translating gives CASTPEIPEAFF.

This chain joins TRBV29-1 and TRBJ2-2; TRBD1 aligns across 9 bases. The CDR3 is 13 amino acids. Germline-derived CDR1 and CDR2 are SQVTM and ANQGSEA. The CDR3: CTLRDRATGELFF. The CDR3 DNA sequence: TGCACCCTTCGGGACAGGGCCACCGGGGAGCTGTTTTTT.

The V gene is TRBV29-1, the J gene TRBJ1-1; D is uncertain. This CDR3 region has 12 residues. The V end lost 2 bases, the J end lost 2 bases, and 6 bases lay between the germline ends. CDR1 SQVTM and CDR2 ANQGSEA come from the germline V gene. As DNA, the CDR3 is TGCAGCGTTGAACACAGAAACACTGAAGCTTTCTTT. It translates to CSVEHRNTEAFF.

V usage is TRBV29-1 and J usage is TRBJ1-2; TRBD1 agrees at 8 bases. Trimming at V came to 6 bases and at J to 4 bases, leaving 7 bases not matched to a gene. The length of the CDR3 is 13 residues. Germline loops: CDR1 SQVTM, CDR2 ANQGSEA. The CDR3 reads CSVTGQGGYGYTF. CDR3 sequence (DNA): TGCAGCGTGACCGGACAGGGCGGCTATGGCTACACCTTC.

The chain carries TRBV6-1 and TRBJ2-1, with 15 bases lining up with TRBD2. The V segment lost 6 bases and the J segment 2 bases; nucleotides outside the gene matches: 2. CDR1 MNHNS and CDR2 SASEGT come from the germline V gene. The CDR3 is made up of 16 amino acids. As DNA, the CDR3 is TGTGCCAGCAGGGGACTAGCGGGGGGACCCTACAATGAGCAGTTCTTC. Encoded protein: CASRGLAGGPYNEQFF.

The chain joins TRBV25-1 to TRBJ2-3, with 7 bases matching TRBD1. The length of the CDR3 is 18 residues. The trim removed 1 base at V and 3 bases at J, leaving 13 bases unmatched. CDR1 and CDR2 (germline): MGHDK, SYGVNS. This CDR3 is CASSESGIVGRGTDTQYF. The CDR3 DNA reads as TGTGCCAGCAGTGAATCTGGAATCGTAGGCAGGGGGACAGATACGCAGTATTTT.

V usage is TRBV7-9 and J usage is TRBJ2-1; 11 nucleotides agree with TRBD1. The CDR3 contains 15 residues. CDR1 is SEHNR and CDR2 is FQNEAQ in the germline V gene (reference sequence). Unmatched junction bases numbered 6, after V lost 5 bases and J lost 6 bases. The CDR3 here is CASSVGQGDINEQFF. The CDR3 DNA reads as TGTGCCAGCAGCGTGGGACAGGGGGACATCAATGAGCAGTTCTTC.

This rearrangement joins TRBV14 to TRBJ2-6; D gene ambiguous. Germline V gene lookup returns CDR1 SGHDN and CDR2 FVKESK. The CDR3 contains 15 residues. V was clipped by 3 bases and J by 1 base, with 7 bases between them. In nucleotides, the CDR3 is TGTGCCAGCAGCCATACACCTTCTGGGGCCAACGTCCTGACTTTC. Translation: CASSHTPSGANVLTF.

The chain employs TRBV6-1 and TRBJ2-7; 11 positions agree with TRBD2. The CDR3 is 18 amino acids. CDR1 and CDR2 (germline): MNHNS, SASEGT. Trimming removed 6 bases from V and 5 bases from J; junction bases left unmatched: 18. CDR3 amino acids: CASRTRMVAGGPGHEQYF. The CDR3 DNA follows: TGTGCCAGCAGGACCCGCATGGTAGCGGGGGGGCCGGGCCACGAGCAGTACTTC.

The genes are TRBV7-2 and TRBJ2-3; D perhaps matches TRBD1 (6 bases). CDR1 and CDR2 from the germline V gene are SGHTA and FQGNSA. Trimming left V 1 base short and J 6 bases short, with 11 bases between. CDR3 length: 14 amino acids. Here the CDR3 reads CASSLVQGYDTQYF. The CDR3 DNA reads TGTGCCAGCAGCTTAGTACAGGGATACGATACGCAGTATTTT.

The chain recombines TRBV7-9 with TRBJ2-3; 7 positions agree with TRBD2. Germline CDR1 and CDR2: SEHNR and FQNEAQ (reference sequence). Trimming at V came to 2 bases and at J to 1 base, leaving 0 bases not matched to a gene. The CDR3 is 14 amino acids. CDR3: CASSLTSGTDTQYF. For the CDR3, the DNA is TGTGCCAGCAGCTTAACTAGCGGCACAGATACGCAGTATTTT.

The V call is TRBV12-3 or TRBV12-4, the J call TRBJ2-1; 9 bases match TRBD2. The CDR3 totals 15 residues. V lost 0 bases, J lost 5 bases, and 2 bases stayed unmatched. CDR3 sequence reads: CASSLARGGNNEQFF. Here the CDR3 DNA reads TGTGCCAGCAGTTTAGCGCGGGGGGGCAACAATGAGCAGTTCTTC.

This chain joins TRBV20-1 and TRBJ2-5; tentative D call: TRBD2 (6 bases). CDR3 size: 13 residues. CDR1 and CDR2 (germline): DFQATT, SNEGSKA (reference sequence). The V end lost 6 bases, the J end lost 5 bases, and 16 bases lay between the germline ends. CDR3: CSALREPGETQYF. The CDR3, as DNA: TGCAGTGCGCTCCGGGAGCCCGGGGAGACCCAGTACTTC.

The chain employs TRBV28 and TRBJ1-5; 11 nucleotides align to TRBD1. The germline V gene encodes CDR1 MDHEN and CDR2 SYDVKM. This CDR3 is 15 amino acids long. V lost 4 bases and J lost 6; bases outside the gene matches: 5. The CDR3 coding sequence is TGTGCCAGCAGTTCCGGGACAGGGGGGCCTCAGCCCCAGCATTTT. This codes for CASSSGTGGPQPQHF. Combining the CDR3 with reference TRBV28 and TRBJ1-5 gives the whole variable domain DVKVTQSSRYLVKRTGEKVFLECVQDMDHENMFWYRQDPGLGLRLIYFSYDVKMKEKGDIPEGYSVSREKKERFSLILESASTNQTSMYLCASSSGTGGPQPQHFGDGTRLSIL.

The chain carries TRBV7-2 and TRBJ2-1; a weak D match, TRBD2 (7 bases). V was shortened by 2 bases and J by 7 bases, with 15 bases between the two germline ends. Germline CDR1 SGHTA, CDR2 FQGNSA. CDR3 size: 15 residues. CDR3 sequence (DNA): TGTGCCAGCAGCTTAAGGGGGGGCCCGTGGAATGAGCAGTTCTTC. This sequence encodes CASSLRGGPWNEQFF.

The chain links TRBV6-5 to TRBJ2-5; D might be TRBD1 or TRBD2, each matching 5 bases. V lost 6 bases and J lost 7, with 15 bases in between. The CDR3 totals 13 residues. Germline V CDR1 and CDR2: MNHEY, SVGAGI. CDR3 in amino acids: CASRPGALGTQYF. In nucleotides, the CDR3 is TGTGCCAGCAGACCCGGGGCCCTAGGGACCCAGTACTTC.

The chain joins TRBV7-9 to TRBJ2-2; D is unresolved. The length of the CDR3 is 14 residues. V lost 4 bases and J lost 1, with 7 bases in between. Germline assignment: CDR1 SEHNR and CDR2 FQNEAQ (reference sequence). The CDR3 nucleotides read TGTGCCAGCAGCTCCACAAGGAACACCGGGGAGCTGTTTTTT. This translates into CASSSTRNTGELFF.

The genes are TRBV6-2 or TRBV6-3 and TRBJ1-5; no clear D. Germline V gene lookup returns CDR1 MNHEY and CDR2 SVGEGT. The CDR3 has 12 residues. V lost 4 bases and J 9 bases, leaving 10 bases between the germline ends. The CDR3 sequence is CASSSRILPQHF. The CDR3 DNA is TGTGCCAGCAGTTCCAGGATCTTGCCCCAGCATTTT.

V usage is TRBV19 and J usage is TRBJ1-1, with D unclear. The ends were cut back, 5 bases at V and 3 bases at J, with 13 bases in the middle. Germline V gene lookup returns CDR1 LNHDA and CDR2 SQIVND (reference sequence). There are 14 residues in the CDR3. CDR3 sequence reads: CASSPIQPDTEAFF. In nucleotides, the CDR3 is TGTGCCAGTAGTCCCATCCAGCCGGACACTGAAGCTTTCTTT.

The V call is TRBV2, the J call TRBJ1-1; unclear D gene. CDR3 size: 13 residues. V lost 0 bases to trimming and J lost 0 bases, with 2 bases between them. Germline CDR1 and CDR2: SNHLY and FYNNEI. CDR3 sequence: CASSEALNTEAFF. CDR3 bases: TGTGCCAGCAGTGAAGCTCTGAACACTGAAGCTTTCTTT.

The table lists this clonotype with a count of one. The genes are TRBV12-3 or TRBV12-4 and TRBJ1-5; D is unclear. The ends were cut back, 7 bases at V and 0 bases at J, with 13 bases in the middle. The CDR3 covers 15 residues. CDR3 in amino acids: CASKGSGGSNQPQHF. As DNA, the CDR3 is TGTGCCAGCAAAGGGAGCGGCGGTAGCAATCAGCCCCAGCATTTT.

The chain carries TRBV20-1 and TRBJ1-1; D is unresolved. The CDR3 is made up of 13 amino acids. V lost 3 bases and J 0 bases, leaving 8 bases between the germline ends. Germline lookup yields CDR1 DFQATT and CDR2 SNEGSKA (reference sequence). CDR3 loop: CSARGRVNTEAFF. The CDR3 DNA reads TGCAGTGCTAGGGGGAGGGTGAACACTGAAGCTTTCTTT.

The V gene is TRBV9, the J gene TRBJ1-1; TRBD1 matches 7 bases. Germline V lookup: CDR1 SGDLS, CDR2 YYNGEE. The V segment lost 0 bases and the J segment 9 bases; nucleotides outside the gene matches: 11. The CDR3 consists of 15 residues. In DNA, the CDR3 is TGTGCCAGCAGCGTAGGCGACAGGGCTTTACCTAAAGCTTTCTTT. Its protein product is CASSVGDRALPKAFF.

The chain has TRBV7-9 and TRBJ2-3; D tentatively fits TRBD1 or TRBD2 (5 bases each). Trimming removed 5 bases from V and 14 bases from J, with 17 bases in between. This CDR3 is 12 amino acids long. The germline V gene encodes CDR1 SEHNR and CDR2 FQNEAQ (reference sequence). The CDR3 loop is CASSPGGQGAYF. The DNA of the CDR3 is TGTGCCAGCAGCCCAGGTGGGCAGGGAGCGTATTTT.